The present entry profiles one TCR beta chain with its context. Its antigen remains unidentified. One entry per CDR3 protein results from TCRdb running MiXCR on the 5' RACE reads. The repertoire has about 700,000 distinct CDR3 sequences, 5.5% to 6.5% of them found once; the top ten carry under 2%. The sample is drawn from a study of identical twins. The CDR3 spans 14 residues. V dropped 8 bases and J dropped 3 bases, with 16 bases sitting between them. Study-wide findings and caveats: Where out-of-frame alpha sequences were twin-shared, they showed excess low generation probability. A cross-sectional statistical analysis, not follow-up of the same donors, supported the conclusions. The more abundant beta clonotypes in cord blood had fewer insertions, and memory repertoires did not show this.

The rearrangement uses TRBV12-3 or TRBV12-4 and TRBJ1-1; tentative D call: TRBD1 (5 bases). The sequenced material came from naive T cells sorted from blood. The receptor was derived from a man aged 18 to 35 in good health. CDR3 residues: CASRDPAAYTEAFF. CDR3 sequence (DNA): TGTGCCAGCCGGGACCCAGCCGCATACACTGAAGCTTTCTTT.